This T cell receptor beta chain is drawn from a study of CD8 T cells in Susac syndrome. The CDR3 totals 13 residues. V lost 1 base, J lost 6 bases, and 7 bases lay in between. CDR1 LGHDT and CDR2 YNNKEL come from the germline V gene (reference sequence). Sequencing targeted TCR beta in blood CD8+ and CD4+ T cells. TEMRA cells were enriched by FACS, while CD8+ and CD4+ T cells were obtained through a negative isolation that was performed magnetically. With random hexamers, reverse transcription was performed on about 0.5 to 1 ug of RNA. Coverage of TCR beta CDR3 amplification by immunoSEQ multiplex PCR extended to 54 Vbeta and 13 Jbeta. TCRdb recomputed calls from the immunoSEQ multiplex PCR reads with MiXCR, one row per CDR3 protein. This table holds more than 100,000 distinct CDR3 sequences, roughly 80% found once.

The chain joins TRBV3-1 to TRBJ1-5; D not certain. The sequencing input was CD8+ T cells from PBMCs. This TCR derives from a human donor with multiple sclerosis. This CDR3 reads CASSQGDGQPQHF. The DNA of the CDR3 is TGTGCCAGCAGCCAAGGAGACGGTCAGCCCCAGCATTTT.